Shown below are 3 T cell receptor beta chains from a single sample sequenced in a study of T cell repertoires in cytomegalovirus infection. Their antigen targets remain unknown. Via MiXCR, TCRdb re-called the reads, giving one row per CDR3 protein. The repertoire holds 200,000 or so distinct CDR3 sequences, with about 39% as singletons. Specimen: CD8+ T cells from cultured PBMCs, collected from culture after CMV antigen stimulation. The receptor source for this set is a human donor in good health (CMV status not recorded). Some clones in this sample may be carry-over from other donors' samples.

The chain couples TRBV5-1 to TRBJ1-1, with D possibly matching TRBD1 (6 bases). Germline CDR1 is SGHRS and CDR2 is YFSETQ. Trimming took 5 bases from V and 6 from J, leaving 14 bases between them. The CDR3 runs to 13 residues. CDR3 protein: CASRPGTKAEAFF. CDR3 nucleotide sequence: TGCGCCAGCAGGCCCGGGACAAAGGCTGAAGCTTTCTTT.

This sequence joins TRBV20-1 and TRBJ2-1; D is unresolved. This CDR3 comprises 18 residues. Germline CDR1 and CDR2: DFQATT and SNEGSKA (reference sequence). Trimming stripped 0 bases from V and 0 bases from J, with 18 bases between. In DNA form, the CDR3 reads TGCAGTGCTAGAGAGCCCGGGTTGTTAGGCCCCTCCTACAATGAGCAGTTCTTC. Translated, it gives CSAREPGLLGPSYNEQFF.

This clonotype was seen more than once but under ten times. This chain connects TRBV24-1 to TRBJ2-3; unclear D gene. The V end was cut by 5 bases, the J end by 0 bases, with 2 bases between. The CDR3 spans 12 residues. The germline V gene encodes CDR1 KGHDR and CDR2 SFDVKD. This chain's CDR3 is CATSVSTDTQYF. CDR3 DNA sequence: TGTGCCACCAGTGTAAGCACAGATACGCAGTATTTT.